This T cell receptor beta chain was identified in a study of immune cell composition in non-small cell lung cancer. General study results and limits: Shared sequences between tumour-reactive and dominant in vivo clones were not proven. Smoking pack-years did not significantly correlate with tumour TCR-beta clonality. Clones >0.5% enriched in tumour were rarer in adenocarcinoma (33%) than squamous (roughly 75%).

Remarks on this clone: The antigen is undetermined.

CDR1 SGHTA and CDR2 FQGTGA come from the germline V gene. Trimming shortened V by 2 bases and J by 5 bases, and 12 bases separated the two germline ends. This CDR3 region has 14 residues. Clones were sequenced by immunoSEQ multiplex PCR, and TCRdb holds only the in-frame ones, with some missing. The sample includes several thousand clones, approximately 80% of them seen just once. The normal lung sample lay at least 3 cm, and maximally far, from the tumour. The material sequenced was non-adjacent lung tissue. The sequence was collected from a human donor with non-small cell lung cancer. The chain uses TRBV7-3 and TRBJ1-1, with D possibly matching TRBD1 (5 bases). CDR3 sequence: CASSLLGGGTEAFF. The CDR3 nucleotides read TGTGCCAGCAGCTTACTGGGGGGAGGGACTGAAGCTTTCTTT.